Listed below are T cell receptor beta chains from one sample, sequenced in a study of memory CD4+ T cells and cytomegalovirus serostatus. Sequencing was performed with immunoSEQ multiplex PCR; in TCRdb, only in-frame clones are kept and a portion is missing. Here the sample spans about 42,000 clones, over 70% being singletons. The sample comprised memory CD4+ T cells from blood. Receptor source: an adult in good health and CMV-seronegative. The CDR3 runs from the conserved cysteine through the conserved F or W. Each record gives: CDR3 protein, V gene, CDR3 length, J gene.

CASSSTRRQKSNYEQYF	TRBV7-9	17	TRBJ2-7
CASSLEGLLFTHSPLHF	TRBV7-2	17	TRBJ1-6
CASGLFEAFF	TRBV6-6	10	TRBJ1-1
CASSHGGTGPREQYF	TRBV7-7	15	TRBJ2-7
CASVRGEQYNEQFF	TRBV2	14	TRBJ2-1
CGTRGAATQPQHF	TRBV19	13	TRBJ1-5
CASSYELLDSPSGTEAFF	TRBV2	18	TRBJ1-1
CASSPAWGRDTQYF	TRBV7-6	14	TRBJ2-3
CASTLGGTSYEQYF	TRBV5-8	14	TRBJ2-7
CASSEGWGSPLHF	TRBV25-1	13	TRBJ1-6
CASSPDRANTGELFF	TRBV18	15	TRBJ2-2
CASSLDNPGANVLTF	TRBV5-1	15	TRBJ2-6
CASRLGTGQHGELFF	TRBV4-1	15	TRBJ2-2
CASSPAFNTEAFF	TRBV16	13	TRBJ1-1
CASSRVEANTEAFF	TRBV5-4	14	TRBJ1-1
CATSRPRSGTLNTEAFF	TRBV15	17	TRBJ1-1
CASSLVAEETQYF	TRBV7-2	13	TRBJ2-5
CASSVGDRGQETQYF	TRBV6-1	15	TRBJ2-5
CASSPGTGLFWDTQYF	TRBV11-1	16	TRBJ2-3
CASSSDRAESNQPQHF	TRBV6-5	16	TRBJ1-5
CASSQWEGQPQHF	TRBV14	13	TRBJ1-5
CASSFNHGNTIYF	TRBV28	13	TRBJ1-3
CASSNKQGAEAFF	TRBV21-1	13	TRBJ1-1
CASSPGTGTNTGELFF	TRBV18	16	TRBJ2-2
CASSLSTATYNEQFF	TRBV6-5	15	TRBJ2-1
CASSWEGVLTEAFF	TRBV6-1	14	TRBJ1-1
CSARVEYEQYF	TRBV20-1	11	TRBJ2-7
CASSGQVMDYGYTF	TRBV2	14	TRBJ1-2
CSVATSGQGNEKLFF	TRBV29-1	15	TRBJ1-4
CASSFWAGANVLTF	TRBV27	14	TRBJ2-6
CAYDSGGLAGGPGANTGELFF	TRBV30	21	TRBJ2-2
CASTLGAGYEQYF	TRBV6-6	13	TRBJ2-7
CASSSLGNTIYF	TRBV6-5	12	TRBJ1-3
CASGLGWGGSYTF	TRBV12-5	13	TRBJ1-2
CASSQDRGPPNTGELFF	TRBV4-1	17	TRBJ2-2
CSAGGGGNTEAFF	TRBV29-1	13	TRBJ1-1
CASLGQAGYEQYF	TRBV2	13	NA
CASDSPNSPLHF	TRBV6-6	12	TRBJ1-6
CASSPPGSPNSPLHF	TRBV6-1	15	TRBJ1-6
CASSPGRNTEAFF	TRBV7-3	13	TRBJ1-1
CASSFWDRGRGEQFF	TRBV7-9	15	TRBJ2-1